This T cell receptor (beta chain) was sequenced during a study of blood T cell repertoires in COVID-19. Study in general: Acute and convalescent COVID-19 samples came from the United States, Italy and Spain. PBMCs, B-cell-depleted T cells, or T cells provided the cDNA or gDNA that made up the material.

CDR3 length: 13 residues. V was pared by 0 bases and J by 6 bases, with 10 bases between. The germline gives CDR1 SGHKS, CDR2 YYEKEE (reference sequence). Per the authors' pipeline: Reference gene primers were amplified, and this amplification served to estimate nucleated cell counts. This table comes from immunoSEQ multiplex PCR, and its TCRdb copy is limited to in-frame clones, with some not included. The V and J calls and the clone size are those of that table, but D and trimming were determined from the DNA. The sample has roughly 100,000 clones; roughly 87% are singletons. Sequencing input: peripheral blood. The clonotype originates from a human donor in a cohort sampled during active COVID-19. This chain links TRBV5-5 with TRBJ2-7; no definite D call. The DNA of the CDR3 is TGTGCCAGCAGCTTGGCCCTCCTCGTCGAGCAGTACTTC. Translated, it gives CASSLALLVEQYF.